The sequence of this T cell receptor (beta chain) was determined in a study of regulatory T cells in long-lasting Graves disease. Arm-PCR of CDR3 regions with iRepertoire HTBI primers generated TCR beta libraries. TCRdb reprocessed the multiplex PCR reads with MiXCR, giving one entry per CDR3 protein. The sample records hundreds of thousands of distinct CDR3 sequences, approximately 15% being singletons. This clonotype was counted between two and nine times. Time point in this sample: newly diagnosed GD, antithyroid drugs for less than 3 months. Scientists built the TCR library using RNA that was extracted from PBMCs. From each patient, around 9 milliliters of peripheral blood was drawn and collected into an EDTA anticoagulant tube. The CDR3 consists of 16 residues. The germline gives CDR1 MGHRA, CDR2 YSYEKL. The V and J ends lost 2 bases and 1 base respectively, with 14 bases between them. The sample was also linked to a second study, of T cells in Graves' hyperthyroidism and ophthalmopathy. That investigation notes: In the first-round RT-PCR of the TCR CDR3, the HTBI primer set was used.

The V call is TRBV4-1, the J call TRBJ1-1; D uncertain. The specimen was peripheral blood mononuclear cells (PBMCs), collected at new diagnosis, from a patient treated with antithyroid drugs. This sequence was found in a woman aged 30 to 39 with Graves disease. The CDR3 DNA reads TGCGCCAGCAGCCAAAGCCGTTATCGAGGGAACACTGAAGCTTTCTTT. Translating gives CASSQSRYRGNTEAFF.